This entry is about one T cell receptor (beta chain). No antigen is known for it. The CDR3 spans 14 residues. Germline CDR1 and CDR2: SEHNR and FQNEAQ (reference sequence). V lost 5 bases and J lost 8; bases outside the gene matches: 8. The time point denotes: pre-sensitization, week 0. Regarding treatment: therapeutic diphenylcyclopropenone sensitization with weekly scalp DPC. Venepuncture was done earlier than the placement of each patch test. TCRdb reprocessed the RACE reads via MiXCR and lists one record per CDR3 protein. The repertoire includes under 95,000 distinct CDR3 sequences, over 6.5% of them detected once, and 2.5% to 3% sits in the top ten. These data come from a study of human T cells and chemical hapten exposure. Overall study: Patch tests containing 0.01% DPC, applied to the upper back, were read at 6 days.

General study points: No change in TCRs above 1 in 1000 frequency was produced by DPC sensitization. Expanded TCRs grouped into significantly more large CDR3 similarity clusters than controls produced.

This specimen consisted of whole blood, obtained in connection with sensitization to the hapten diphenylcyclopropenone (DPC). V and J are TRBV7-9 and TRBJ2-1, with 8 nucleotides matching TRBD2. This receptor was taken from a man aged 35 to 55 with alopecia areata. Some clones in this sample may be carry-over from other donors' samples. CDR3 loop: CASSPRTSSYEQFF. The CDR3 bases are TGTGCCAGCAGCCCCAGGACTAGCTCGTATGAGCAGTTCTTC.